Described below is a single T cell receptor (beta chain) sequence and its context. Its antigen is unidentified. Between the trimmed V and J ends, which lost 0 bases and 4 bases, there was a span of 9 bases. CDR1 is LNHNV and CDR2 is YYDKDF in the germline V gene (reference sequence). This CDR3 region has 14 residues. Generated by immunoSEQ multiplex PCR, the TCRdb table keeps only in-frame clones and is missing some. The data hold some 110,000 clones, with about 85% observed a single time. This sample is part of a study of cytomegalovirus exposure and HLA in healthy donors. Points from the study as a whole: Cytomegalovirus status was reportedly diagnosed by the classifier with high specificity and sensitivity.

The rearrangement uses TRBV15 and TRBJ1-2; possibly TRBD1 for D (5 bases). The TCR sequence derives from a man aged 18 to 29 in good health and CMV-seropositive. The source material was PBMCs. CDR3 residues: CATSREEGIYGYTF. The CDR3 bases are TGTGCCACCAGCAGAGAGGAGGGGATCTATGGCTACACCTTC.